This T cell receptor beta chain was identified during a study of lymphopenia after photon versus proton radiotherapy. The study's findings and limits: In patients who died, overall survival fell as post-nadir TCR diversity dropped more.

As regards this clone: As yet, its antigen is unknown.

V lost 8 bases and J lost 5, with 15 bases in between. This CDR3 comprises 14 residues. From germline, CDR1 is LNHDA and CDR2 SQIVND (reference sequence). The repertoire was sequenced with immunoSEQ multiplex PCR; TCRdb's copy has only in-frame clones and lacks some. Seen here are about 65,000 clones, about 89% observed once, and the top ten hold approximately 10%. The chain carries TRBV19 and TRBJ1-4; possible D gene TRBD1, 6 bases. This clonotype was sampled from a man older than 75 with esophageal cancer. Sequenced material: peripheral blood, taken from a patient treated with proton-based radiotherapy. The chain's CDR3 is CASWQRGKNEKLFF. DNA for the CDR3: TGTGCCAGTTGGCAAAGGGGGAAAAATGAAAAACTGTTTTTT.